Included here is one T cell receptor beta chain sequence, with context. Other DNA sequences within the sample encode an identical CDR3. In the authors' methods: Nucleated cell number was recorded as an estimate derived from reference gene primer amplification. The assay was immunoSEQ multiplex PCR, and TCRdb's table has in-frame clones only and misses some. Clone size and V and J calls were adopted from that table, with D and trimming inferred from the DNA. The sample lists some 250,000 clones; about 83% were seen once. This record comes from a study of blood T cell repertoires in COVID-19. Study in general: Donors in the United States, Italy and Spain gave samples during acute or convalescent COVID-19. Sample material is recorded as cDNA or gDNA derived from T cells, B-cell-depleted T cells, or PBMCs.

Per germline, CDR1 LGHDT and CDR2 YNNKEL (reference sequence). Trimming removed 3 bases at V and 5 bases at J, with 4 bases between. This CDR3 spans 11 amino acids. The clonotype originates from a man in his forties with active or convalescent COVID-19. V usage is TRBV3-1 (or the pseudogene TRBV3-2) and J usage is TRBJ1-2; D remains unclear. What was sequenced was peripheral blood. CDR3 sequence reads: CASSHIYGYTF. For the CDR3, the DNA is TGTGCCAGCAGCCACATTTATGGCTACACCTTC.